This T cell receptor beta chain was recorded in a study of blood T cell repertoires in COVID-19. Study-wide context: Italy, Spain and the United States were the sources of the convalescent and acute COVID-19 samples.

Profiling relied on immunoSEQ multiplex PCR, and the TCRdb table lists in-frame clones only, not all of them. The repertoire consists of 150,000 to 180,000 clones, with 75% to 90% occurring once and the leading ten covering roughly 15%. V was clipped by 0 bases and J by 3 bases, with 14 bases between them. The CDR3 loop spans 16 amino acids. CDR1 and CDR2 from the germline V gene are MGHRA and YSYEKL. The source material was peripheral blood. This clonotype was sampled from a woman aged 40 to 50 with acute or convalescent COVID-19. The chain carries TRBV4-1 and TRBJ1-1; D perhaps matches TRBD1 (5 bases). As DNA, the CDR3 is TGCGCCAGCAGCCAAGATCTGGGATTAGGGGACACTGAAGCTTTCTTT. Its protein product is CASSQDLGLGDTEAFF.